This record covers a single T cell receptor (beta chain). The CDR3 contains 14 residues. The germline CDR1 and CDR2 sequences are SGHNT and YYREEE (reference sequence). The V gene lost 0 bases and the J gene lost 3 bases, with 9 bases spanning the gap. This sample is drawn from a study of technical replicates of blood from a handful of donors. TCRdb's copy holds only in-frame clones and misses some; the assay was immunoSEQ multiplex PCR. The sample has about 100,000 clones, over 95% seen once; the top ten hold over 0.2%. The chain is built from TRBV5-4 and TRBJ1-1; the D gene is possibly TRBD1 (5 bases). Sequencing was carried out using T cells isolated from PBMCs. This TCR derives from a human donor in good health. The CDR3: CASSLVGGDTEAFF. The CDR3 DNA follows: TGTGCCAGCAGCTTGGTTGGGGGGGACACTGAAGCTTTCTTT. The variable domain in full, with the rest retrieved from reference TRBV5-4 and TRBJ1-1, is ETGVTQSPTHLIKTRGQQVTLRCSSQSGHNTVSWYQQALGQGPQFIFQYYREEENGRGNFPPRFSGLQFPNYSSELNVNALELDDSALYLCASSLVGGDTEAFFGQGTRLTVV.